This TCR beta chain was identified during a study of early T cells in non-severe SARS-CoV-2 infection. Study overall: Investigators sequenced bulk RNA drawn from unsorted whole blood, and chains remained unpaired.

Regarding the study as a whole: VDJdb-based annotation leaned toward anti-spike CD8 responses and missed private and CD4 specificities.

Researchers tagged individual cDNA molecules with unique molecular identifiers. TCRdb redid the calling of the 5' RACE reads with MiXCR, one entry per CDR3 protein. The sample lists about 110,000 distinct CDR3 sequences; around 13% were seen once. The CDR3 has 15 residues. In germline, CDR1 is LGHDT, CDR2 YNNKEL (reference sequence). Trimming at V came to 3 bases and at J to 3 bases, leaving 4 bases not matched to a gene. This clonotype was seen many times. Its antigen remains unknown. The input for sequencing was whole blood, taken at baseline. This TCR came from an adult who was a healthcare worker with PCR-confirmed SARS-CoV-2 infection or an uninfected control (not recorded which). The V call is TRBV3-1, the J call TRBJ2-1, with TRBD2 matching 8 bases. The CDR3 bases are TGTGCCAGCAGCCAGAAGCGGGAGCTCTACAATGAGCAGTTCTTC. It specifies CASSQKRELYNEQFF.